Below, 28 T cell receptor beta chains from the same sample are listed, as sequenced in a study of shared clonotypes between healthy human individuals. TCRdb's copy holds only in-frame clones and misses some; the assay was immunoSEQ multiplex PCR. The sample consists of more than 2,000,000 clones, more than 80% of them appearing once. Sequenced: naive CD4+ T cells sorted from blood. Subset in this sample: CD45RA+ positively selected. The receptors stem from a man between 18 and 29 years old in good health.

V and J are TRBV30 and TRBJ2-7; D perhaps matches TRBD1 (6 bases). There are 12 residues in the CDR3. The germline V and J ends were trimmed by 2 bases and 6 bases, with 11 bases remaining between them. Germline-derived CDR1 and CDR2 are GTSNPN and SVGIG (reference sequence). The CDR3 region has the DNA TGTGCCTGGAGTCTTACAGGGAGCGAGCAGTACTTC. Translating it yields CAWSLTGSEQYF.

The chain carries TRBV5-1 and TRBJ2-3, with TRBD2 matching 11 bases. V lost 4 bases, J lost 2 bases, and 9 bases stayed unmatched. The CDR3 totals 17 residues. Germline V gene lookup returns CDR1 SGHRS and CDR2 YFSETQ. This CDR3 is CASSTALSGGATDTQYF. The CDR3 DNA sequence: TGCGCCAGCAGCACAGCCCTTAGCGGGGGGGCCACAGATACGCAGTATTTT.

CDR3 residues: CASSGTSGGGYEQYF. CDR3 coding DNA: TGCGCCAGCAGCGGAACTAGCGGGGGAGGGTACGAGCAGTACTTC. The chain combines TRBV5-1 with TRBJ2-7, with 11 nucleotides matching TRBD2. CDR3 length: 15 amino acids. V lost 4 bases to trimming and J lost 4 bases; unmatched junction nucleotides: 7. The germline V gene has CDR1 SGHRS and CDR2 YFSETQ.

This clone occurred a few times. V gene TRBV7-9 combines with J gene TRBJ1-5; D is unresolved. Trimming shortened V by 5 bases and J by 1 base, and 6 bases separated the two germline ends. CDR1 and CDR2 (germline): SEHNR, FQNEAQ (reference sequence). The CDR3 has 13 amino acids. The CDR3, as DNA: TGTGCCAGCAGCGTAAACAGCAATCAGCCCCAGCATTTT. It specifies CASSVNSNQPQHF. The whole variable domain, filled in from reference TRBV7-9 and TRBJ1-5, reads DTGVSQNPRHKITKRGQNVTFRCDPISEHNRLYWYRQTLGQGPEFLTYFQNEAQLEKSRLLSDRFSAERPKGSFSTLEIQRTEQGDSAMYLCASSVNSNQPQHFGDGTRLSIL.

This clone appeared once. The CDR3 is CASLDRAHYEQYF. The CDR3 DNA reads as TGTGCCAGCCTAGACAGGGCTCACTACGAGCAGTACTTC. The rearrangement links TRBV28 to TRBJ2-7; TRBD1 matches at 7 bases. Germline V gene sequence: CDR1 MDHEN, CDR2 SYDVKM. CDR3 length: 13 residues. The J segment lost 3 bases and the V segment lost 8 bases, leaving 7 bases of the junction unmatched.

The chain links TRBV6-4 to TRBJ2-4; D possibly corresponds to TRBD1 (6 bases). Germline V gene lookup returns CDR1 MRHNA and CDR2 SNTAGT. V gave up 11 bases and J gave up 3 bases, with 29 bases separating them. CDR3 size: 18 residues. CDR3 coding DNA: TGTGCCCCCAAAGGGGGTGCCCCACGCCTAAGGGGCAAAAACATTCAGTACTTC. This encodes CAPKGGAPRLRGKNIQYF.

This chain connects TRBV27 to TRBJ2-7; the D call may be TRBD1 or TRBD2 (5 bases each). The CDR3 runs to 13 residues. V lost 5 bases and J lost 3, with 11 bases in between. The germline gives CDR1 MNHEY, CDR2 SMNVEV (reference sequence). CDR3 protein: CASSRGTFYEQYF. CDR3 sequence (DNA): TGTGCCAGCAGTCGTGGGACGTTCTACGAGCAGTACTTC.

J is TRBJ2-1 and V is TRBV6-5; 10 bases are shared with TRBD1. The CDR3 has 13 amino acids. V shed 11 bases, J shed 4 bases, and the junction held 5 bases outside the gene matches. Per the germline V gene, CDR1 is MNHEY and CDR2 is SVGAGI. Here the CDR3 reads CAARTGGYNEQFF. The CDR3 DNA follows: TGTGCCGCGAGGACAGGGGGTTACAATGAGCAGTTCTTC.

V gene TRBV5-1 combines with J gene TRBJ1-2, with unresolved D. The CDR3 runs to 15 residues. From germline, CDR1 is SGHRS and CDR2 YFSETQ. V lost 7 bases and J 2 bases, leaving 18 bases between the germline ends. This CDR3 is CASSLDGQSNYGYTF. DNA for the CDR3: TGCGCCAGCTCCCTAGACGGCCAGTCCAACTATGGCTACACCTTC. Full variable domain (missing parts from reference TRBV5-1 and TRBJ1-2): KAGVTQTPRYLIKTRGQQVTLSCSPISGHRSVSWYQQTPGQGLQFLFEYFSETQRNKGNFPGRFSGRQFSNSRSEMNVSTLELGDSALYLCASSLDGQSNYGYTFGSGTRLTVV.

V is TRBV18 and J is TRBJ1-3; 7 bases agree with TRBD1. In germline, CDR1 is KGHSH, CDR2 LQKENI. V was clipped by 3 bases and J by 0 bases; unmatched bases: 8. This CDR3 has 17 amino acids. The CDR3 bases are TGTGCCAGCTCACCCCCCGGCGGGACAGCCTCTGGAAACACCATATATTTT. This encodes CASSPPGGTASGNTIYF.

The rearrangement uses TRBV5-1 and TRBJ1-2; 12 positions agree with TRBD1. CDR3 length equals 15 residues. V gave up 0 bases and J gave up 6 bases; unmatched junction bases: 3. From germline, CDR1 is SGHRS and CDR2 YFSETQ. For the CDR3, the DNA is TGCGCCAGCAGCTTGGCCGGGACAGGGGGCAATGGCTACACCTTC. The encoded protein is CASSLAGTGGNGYTF. Based on the CDR3 plus reference TRBV5-1 and TRBJ1-2, the full variable domain is KAGVTQTPRYLIKTRGQQVTLSCSPISGHRSVSWYQQTPGQGLQFLFEYFSETQRNKGNFPGRFSGRQFSNSRSEMNVSTLELGDSALYLCASSLAGTGGNGYTFGSGTRLTVV.

This clone was counted between two and nine times. The chain couples TRBV10-3 to TRBJ1-1, with D perhaps TRBD1 (6 bases). The CDR3 extends over 12 amino acids. V shed 10 bases and J shed 2 bases, with 11 bases lying between them. Germline CDR1 ENHRY, CDR2 SYGVKD. The CDR3 spells CASNRENTEAFF. CDR3 nucleotide sequence: TGTGCCAGCAACAGGGAAAACACTGAAGCTTTCTTT.

The J gene is TRBJ2-2, the V gene TRBV5-1; TRBD1 matches at 7 bases. CDR3 length: 13 residues. Germline V gene lookup returns CDR1 SGHRS and CDR2 YFSETQ. Trimming cost V 7 bases and J 4 bases; bases outside gene matches: 4. The CDR3 DNA reads TGCGCCAGCCGGGACAGAAGCACCGGGGAGCTGTTTTTT. This sequence encodes CASRDRSTGELFF.

This clone was found a few times. The chain carries TRBV14 and TRBJ1-1, with 7 bases fitting TRBD1. The CDR3 sequence is 12 residues long. The trim removed 5 bases at V and 4 bases at J, leaving 1 base unmatched. Germline values: CDR1 SGHDN, CDR2 FVKESK. The CDR3, as DNA: TGTGCCAGCAGCGGGACAGCCACTGAAGCTTTCTTT. Protein product: CASSGTATEAFF.

The genes are TRBV6-6 and TRBJ2-5; D assignment may be TRBD1 or TRBD2 (5 bases each). In germline, CDR1 is MNHNY, CDR2 SVGAGI (reference sequence). V lost 6 bases, J lost 3 bases, and 14 bases lay in between. This CDR3 has 14 residues. The DNA of the CDR3 is TGTGCCAGCAGGAGGGGCCTAACCAAAGAGACCCAGTACTTC. The encoded protein is CASRRGLTKETQYF.

The sample holds one count of this clone. The chain uses TRBV10-3 and TRBJ2-7, with 7 bases fitting TRBD2. With V trimmed by 5 bases and J by 5 bases, 9 bases remained unmatched. The CDR3 is 14 residues long. CDR1 and CDR2 (germline): ENHRY, SYGVKD. CDR3 residues: CAISRGGSSHEQYF. In DNA, the CDR3 is TGTGCCATCAGTAGGGGCGGGAGTTCCCACGAGCAGTACTTC.

The V and J genes are TRBV19 and TRBJ2-3, with D maybe TRBD2 (6 bases). The length of the CDR3 is 14 residues. CDR1 LNHDA and CDR2 SQIVND come from the germline V gene (reference sequence). The germline V and J ends were trimmed by 4 bases and 2 bases, with 10 bases remaining between them. This CDR3 is CASSRWGDTDTQYF. The CDR3 coding sequence is TGTGCCAGTAGTAGGTGGGGGGACACAGATACGCAGTATTTT.

CDR3: CAHMAGTGTYNEQFF. In DNA form, the CDR3 reads TGTGCCCATATGGCGGGGACAGGGACCTACAATGAGCAGTTCTTC. This chain joins TRBV10-3 and TRBJ2-1; TRBD1 agrees at 9 bases. Germline V gives CDR1 ENHRY, CDR2 SYGVKD. The CDR3 is 15 residues long. V lost 11 bases to trimming and J lost 2 bases; unmatched junction nucleotides: 10.

The chain joins TRBV19 to TRBJ2-1; possibly TRBD2 for D (6 bases). This CDR3 contains 15 residues. Trimming removed 4 bases at V and 2 bases at J, with 12 bases between. Germline-derived CDR1 and CDR2 are LNHDA and SQIVND (reference sequence). In DNA, the CDR3 is TGTGCCAGTAGTACCCGGGACTTACCCTACAATGAGCAGTTCTTC. Translation gives CASSTRDLPYNEQFF.

The genes are TRBV18 and TRBJ2-7, with D tentatively TRBD1 (5 bases). V shed 1 base and J shed 5 bases, with 12 bases lying between them. The CDR3 consists of 14 residues. The germline gives CDR1 KGHSH, CDR2 LQKENI. The DNA of the CDR3 is TGTGCCAGCTCACCACTTACAGGTCCCAACGAGCAGTACTTC. It codes for CASSPLTGPNEQYF. Variable domain in full (rest from reference TRBV18 and TRBJ2-7): NAGVMQNPRHLVRRRGQEARLRCSPMKGHSHVYWYRQLPEEGLKFMVYLQKENIIDESGMPKERFSAEFPKEGPSILRIQQVVRGDSAAYFCASSPLTGPNEQYFGPGTRLTVT.

The V call is TRBV5-5, the J call TRBJ1-6, with D possibly matching TRBD1 (5 bases). V lost 4 bases, J lost 6 bases, and 14 bases lay in between. The CDR3 runs to 15 residues. Germline V lookup: CDR1 SGHKS, CDR2 YYEKEE (reference sequence). The CDR3: CASSPPGTLNSPLHF. For the CDR3, the DNA is TGTGCCAGCAGCCCCCCGGGGACCCTTAATTCACCCCTCCACTTT.

V usage is TRBV19 and J usage is TRBJ1-5; D not resolved. Deletions cut 3 bases from V and 6 bases from J, with 15 bases between. The CDR3 has 15 residues. Looked up from germline, CDR1 is LNHDA and CDR2 is SQIVND (reference sequence). CDR3 loop: CASSILAGSGQPQHF. The CDR3 nucleotides are TGTGCCAGTAGTATCCTAGCCGGGTCAGGTCAGCCCCAGCATTTT. Complete variable domain (other parts from reference TRBV19 and TRBJ1-5): DGGITQSPKYLFRKEGQNVTLSCEQNLNHDAMYWYRQDPGQGLRLIYYSQIVNDFQKGDIAEGYSVSREKKESFPLTVTSAQKNPTAFYLCASSILAGSGQPQHFGDGTRLSIL.

The rearrangement joins TRBV2 to TRBJ2-3; tentatively, D is TRBD1 (5 bases). The CDR3 extends over 15 amino acids. Germline V gene lookup returns CDR1 SNHLY and CDR2 FYNNEI. V was clipped by 4 bases and J by 0 bases, with 11 bases between them. This chain's CDR3 is CASSVEGASTDTQYF. CDR3 DNA sequence: TGTGCCAGCAGTGTCGAAGGGGCTAGCACAGATACGCAGTATTTT. Supplemented by reference TRBV2 and TRBJ2-3, the full variable domain reads EPEVTQTPSHQVTQMGQEVILRCVPISNHLYFYWYRQILGQKVEFLVSFYNNEISEKSEIFDDQFSVERPDGSNFTLKIRSTKLEDSAMYFCASSVEGASTDTQYFGPGTRLTVL.

The chain has TRBV10-3 and TRBJ1-2, with D possibly matching TRBD1 (6 bases). Germline CDR1 ENHRY, CDR2 SYGVKD. The CDR3 sequence is 14 residues long. V gave up 7 bases and J gave up 2 bases, with 14 bases separating them. The CDR3 is CAITTQGPNYGYTF. CDR3 nucleotides: TGTGCCATCACTACACAGGGACCGAACTATGGCTACACCTTC.

The CDR3 region is CASSFGAEQFF. CDR3 sequence (DNA): TGTGCCAGCAGCTTTGGAGCTGAGCAGTTCTTC. The chain recombines TRBV5-4 with TRBJ2-1, with D unclear. V was cut by 2 bases and J by 9 bases, with 6 bases left in between. Germline CDR1 and CDR2: SGHNT and YYREEE (reference sequence). The CDR3 is 11 amino acids.

The gene calls are TRBV11-2 and TRBJ2-1; 7 bases line up with TRBD2. CDR1 is SGHAT, CDR2 FQNNGV, per germline. V lost 4 bases, J lost 7 bases, and 10 bases stayed unmatched. This CDR3 has 15 amino acids. CDR3 in amino acids: CASSSLAGVRNEQFF. As DNA, the CDR3 is TGTGCCAGCAGCTCTCTGGCGGGGGTTAGGAATGAGCAGTTCTTC.

This chain uses TRBV11-2 with TRBJ2-5; TRBD2 agrees at 10 bases. Germline trimming cut 6 bases from V and 7 bases from J; bases unmatched to any gene: 11. Germline CDR1 and CDR2: SGHAT and FQNNGV. The CDR3 is 15 residues long. The CDR3 nucleotides are TGTGCCAGCAGTGGAAGCGGGGGGGTTTCGGGGACCCAGTACTTC. Translation: CASSGSGGVSGTQYF.

The chain employs TRBV29-1 and TRBJ2-1; D gene uncertain. The V end was cut by 4 bases, the J end by 4 bases, with 26 bases between. The germline CDR1 and CDR2 sequences are SQVTM and ANQGSEA. The CDR3 consists of 18 residues. CDR3: CSVVADLYTVSLYNEQFF. The CDR3 bases are TGCAGCGTTGTAGCAGATTTGTACACTGTTTCACTGTACAATGAGCAGTTCTTC.